This T cell receptor (beta chain) was sequenced during a study of radiotherapy plus CTLA-4 blockade in lung cancer. Turning to the study itself: In about 20% of patients, objective responses were seen; 30% to 35% had disease control. Study-level results: Blood saw expansion of tumor-derived TCR clones after radiotherapy plus ipilimumab. Increased serum interferon-beta after radiation also reportedly predicted response strongly.

The repertoire was sequenced with immunoSEQ multiplex PCR; TCRdb's copy has only in-frame clones and lacks some. The table has more than 100,000 clones, over 80% seen once; the top ten hold 6.9%. People whose metastatic non-small-cell lung cancer was chemo-refractory got focal radiation along with CTLA-4 blockade by ipilimumab. Worth noting for this clone: Antigen unknown.

Germline V gene sequence: CDR1 SEHNR, CDR2 FQNEAQ (reference sequence). CDR3 length equals 15 residues. The V gene lost 1 base and the J gene lost 5 bases, with 14 bases spanning the gap. The starting material was peripheral blood, obtained from a patient treated with radiotherapy plus ipilimumab. V usage is TRBV7-9 and J usage is TRBJ1-1; the D is unclear. This TCR was sampled from a human donor with non-small cell lung cancer that progressed on radiotherapy plus ipilimumab. The chain's CDR3 is CASSLGRVVWTEAFF. The CDR3 DNA reads TGTGCCAGCAGCTTAGGACGGGTGGTGTGGACTGAAGCTTTCTTT.